This T cell receptor beta chain derives from a study of blood T cell repertoires in COVID-19 (dated by TCRdb to 2020 to 2022). General notes on the study: The collaborator samples originated in the United States, Italy and Spain and spanned the acute and convalescent phases of COVID-19. The prospective study material was composed of cDNA or gDNA derived from T cells, B-cell-depleted T cells, or PBMCs. Subjects who had been exposed to COVID-19, were actively infected with it, or had recovered from it provided the deeply sampled blood TCRbeta repertoires that made up the dataset. The repertoires were released in a freely available public database meant as a resource for research on the immune response to SARS-CoV-2. The samples were drawn from the first 160 participants of the ongoing ImmuneRACE study and from 1,254 subjects provided by 6 global collaborators. A de-identified subject ID, COVID-19 status, age in years and sex were almost always included in the sample metadata. Where HLA class I and class II types were available, the types were taken from metadata supplied by the sample provider, not from assay-based typing.

Another Seattle source contributed samples from volunteer blood donors who had recovered from COVID-19. Whole blood was collected in K2EDTA tubes by collaborating institutions according to the institutions' own protocols. For TCRbeta analysis, collaborator samples were shipped as frozen whole blood, as isolated PBMCs, or as DNA extracted from either sample type. TCRbeta CDR3 regions were amplified from genomic DNA using the immunoSEQ Assay, a bias-controlled multiplex PCR. For the original study's pipeline: The number of nucleated cells in each sample was estimated from the amplification of reference gene primers within the assay. To quantify the absolute abundance of each unique TCRbeta CDR3 rearrangement, sequence reads were collapsed and filtered. Productive Simpson clonality was computed per sample as the square root of Simpson's diversity index over productive rearrangements. What TCRdb holds here is the immuneACCESS table cut down to in-frame rearrangements. Part of the clones is not present; checked against another copy, under half of the missing clones reflect an unresolved V gene, and the others are unexplained. V and J calls and clone size are given by that table; D and trimming were obtained from the DNA. The sample includes around 170,000 clones, with roughly 87% observed a single time. Approximately 2% of the sample lies in the top ten.

CDR1 LNHDA and CDR2 SQIVND are derived from the germline V gene (reference sequence). V loses 2 bases, J loses 7 bases, and the germline ends lie 15 bases apart. From its cysteine to its phenylalanine, the CDR3 spans 15 amino acids. Only the CDR3 region is kept as DNA, spanning 45 bases read in frame from base 1. On the study overall, not on this receptor specifically: The quantity of clinical and demographic metadata differed by source and by participant and was supplied without curation.

The sample holds a few counts of this clone. It lacks a known antigen. No per-base quality is available; no much larger clone lies one base away. This clonotype was obtained from a man aged 18-30 years who had recovered from COVID-19. Here the chain combines TRBV19 and TRBJ1-5; TRBD1 could be the D gene, as 5 bases match. Sequences were obtained from peripheral blood. The DNA sequence is TGTGCCAGTAGTATAAGGTCCAGGGCGGACCAGCCCCAGCATTTT. Translated, it reads CASSIRSRADQPQHF.